This TCR beta chain was profiled in a study of regulatory T cells in long-lasting Graves disease. Germline lookup yields CDR1 SGHDT and CDR2 YYEEEE. The V and J ends lost 4 bases and 1 base respectively, with 8 bases between them. The length of the CDR3 is 13 residues. Arm-PCR of CDR3 regions and iRepertoire HTBI primers were used to build TCR beta libraries. TCRdb called the multiplex PCR reads again in MiXCR, with one record for every CDR3 protein. The sample shows over 650,000 distinct CDR3 sequences, around 30% of them seen only once. General study results and limits: Patients with persistent disease showed a bias toward TRBV28, TRBJ1-2 and TRBJ2-5.

The sample holds one count of this clonotype. Its antigen is not identified. The time point is: persistent/refractory GD, antithyroid drugs over 5 years with positive TRAb. Following extraction of RNA from PBMCs, that RNA was used to make the TCR library. The sequencing used peripheral blood mononuclear cells (PBMCs), collected when the disease was refractory, from a patient treated with antithyroid drugs. This sequence originates from a female donor with Graves disease. The chain has TRBV5-6 and TRBJ1-1; D is unclear. The DNA for the CDR3 is TGTGCCAGCAGCCACGTCGCGAACACTGAAGCTTTCTTT. Translated, it gives CASSHVANTEAFF.